This entry concerns a single T cell receptor (beta chain). Antigen: not known. Germline V lookup: CDR1 ENHRY, CDR2 SYGVKD. With 7 bases clipped from V and 3 bases from J, the junction kept 5 bases outside the gene matches. CDR3 size: 14 residues. This specimen comes from a study of beta chain features in type 1 diabetes. In the study overall: No age, gender or cell yield differences were seen between patients and healthy donors. Over all samples combined, around 110 million sorted cells were examined. Study-wide findings and caveats: Researchers reported that naive, central memory and Treg TCRB repertoires appeared more similar in patients than in healthy donors.

Purities over 98% were achieved in all sorted populations. As every portion of the isolated RNA was reverse transcribed, the sequencing read expressed TCRB transcripts. Clones were sequenced by immunoSEQ multiplex PCR, and TCRdb holds only the in-frame ones, with some missing. The data show 390,000 or so clones, around 13% seen once. The chain has TRBV10-3 and TRBJ2-5; 10 nucleotides line up with TRBD2. The sequenced sample consisted of naive CD4+ T cells from blood. The TCR comes from a man aged 25 to 40 in good health. CDR3 protein: CAINKAGGKETQYF. The CDR3 DNA reads TGTGCCATCAATAAAGCGGGAGGGAAAGAGACCCAGTACTTC.